The 32 T cell receptor beta chains in this list originate from one sample, sequenced in a study of regulatory T cells in long-lasting Graves disease. Arm-PCR of CDR3 regions with iRepertoire HTBI primers generated TCR beta libraries. TCRdb processed the multiplex PCR reads anew with MiXCR; each CDR3 protein has one entry. The table has over 500,000 distinct CDR3 sequences, approximately 16% seen once; the top ten hold around 12%. Time point described: newly diagnosed GD, antithyroid drugs for less than 3 months. TCR sequences were obtained from RNA taken from PBMCs. These data are also associated with another study on T cells in Graves' hyperthyroidism and ophthalmopathy.

The input for sequencing was peripheral blood mononuclear cells (PBMCs), taken at new diagnosis, from a patient treated with antithyroid drugs. The receptors were gathered from a man between 18 and 35 years old with Graves disease.

This clonotype was seen repeatedly, ten times or more. The V call is TRBV3-1, the J call TRBJ2-1; tentative D call: TRBD1 (6 bases). With 4 bases removed from V and 5 bases from J, the gap between germline ends came to 21 bases. CDR1 is LGHDT and CDR2 is YNNKEL in the germline V gene (reference sequence). The CDR3 contains 17 residues. The CDR3 loop is CASSPETGLRGHNEQFF. The CDR3 DNA follows: TGTGCCAGCAGCCCGGAAACTGGACTCAGGGGCCACAATGAGCAGTTCTTC.

In DNA, the CDR3 is TGCAGTGCCCGGCCAGGAGATTCACCCCTCCACTTT. This sequence encodes CSARPGDSPLHF. The chain recombines TRBV20-1 with TRBJ1-6; unclear D gene. The CDR3 totals 12 residues. The ends were cut back, 6 bases at V and 8 bases at J, with 11 bases in the middle. Germline lookup yields CDR1 DFQATT and CDR2 SNEGSKA (reference sequence).

The V call is TRBV19, the J call TRBJ2-1; 12 nucleotides align to TRBD2. Germline CDR1 and CDR2: LNHDA and SQIVND (reference sequence). Germline trimming cut 5 bases from V and 5 bases from J; bases unmatched to any gene: 7. The CDR3 has 16 amino acids. In DNA form, the CDR3 reads TGTGCCAGTAGTCCGCTAGCGGGAGGGAACGACAATGAGCAGTTCTTC. This sequence encodes CASSPLAGGNDNEQFF.

A few counts support this clonotype. CDR3 residues: CASSYKQHNQPQHF. In nucleotides, the CDR3 is TGTGCCAGCAGTTACAAACAGCACAATCAGCCCCAGCATTTT. The V call is TRBV6-5, the J call TRBJ1-5; D is unclear. This CDR3 has 14 amino acids. Trimming shortened V by 2 bases and J by 3 bases, and 8 bases separated the two germline ends. Germline V CDR1 and CDR2: MNHEY, SVGAGI.

This clonotype showed up many times. The chain combines TRBV12-3 or TRBV12-4 with TRBJ1-5; TRBD1 is a possible D gene (6 bases). V lost 6 bases, J lost 2 bases, and 14 bases lay in between. The CDR3 consists of 15 residues. In DNA, the CDR3 is TGTGCCAGCAGCTCCGGGGGCGTCCGCAATCAGCCCCAGCATTTT. Translated, it gives CASSSGGVRNQPQHF.

The chain joins TRBV19 to TRBJ2-2; perhaps TRBD1 as D (6 bases). Germline assignment: CDR1 LNHDA and CDR2 SQIVND (reference sequence). This CDR3 is 15 amino acids long. The V and J ends lost 3 bases and 3 bases respectively, with 11 bases between them. CDR3 region: CASSIYRDDTGELFF. DNA of the CDR3: TGTGCCAGTAGTATTTACAGGGACGACACCGGGGAGCTGTTTTTT.

The V and J genes are TRBV19 and TRBJ1-1, with no clear D. V was cut by 6 bases and J by 6 bases, with 14 bases left in between. The CDR3 is made up of 13 amino acids. Germline CDR1 and CDR2: LNHDA and SQIVND (reference sequence). The DNA of the CDR3 is TGTGCCAGTAGCCCCGTTTCTGTGTCTGAAGCTTTCTTT. Protein product: CASSPVSVSEAFF.

The CDR3 loop reads CSVRRTDTQYF. As DNA, the CDR3 is TGCAGTGTGCGTCGCACAGATACGCAGTATTTT. The V gene is TRBV20-1, the J gene TRBJ2-3; no definite D call. The CDR3 totals 11 residues. The germline V and J ends were trimmed by 7 bases and 1 base, with 6 bases remaining between them. Germline assignment: CDR1 DFQATT and CDR2 SNEGSKA (reference sequence).

V gene TRBV5-1 combines with J gene TRBJ1-6, with D possibly TRBD1 on 6 matching bases. In germline, CDR1 is SGHRS, CDR2 YFSETQ. Trimming took off 3 bases at V and 10 bases at J, with 17 bases between the two ends. This CDR3 is 15 amino acids long. CDR3 region: CASSSSSGADSPLHF. The CDR3 nucleotides are TGCGCCAGCAGCTCCTCTTCGGGGGCAGACTCACCCCTCCACTTT.

This clonotype was observed many times. The gene calls are TRBV7-2 and TRBJ2-1; D possibly uses TRBD1 or TRBD2 (5 bases each). V shed 5 bases and J shed 3 bases, with 14 bases lying between them. There are 15 residues in the CDR3. Germline V gene lookup returns CDR1 SGHTA and CDR2 FQGNSA. This CDR3 reads CASSRSGHLYNEQFF. The CDR3 DNA reads TGTGCCAGCAGCCGAAGCGGACATCTCTACAATGAGCAGTTCTTC.

At least ten counts were recorded for this clonotype. The chain has TRBV12-5 and TRBJ1-1; 7 bases map to TRBD1. The CDR3 covers 13 residues. CDR1 and CDR2 (germline): LGHNT, FRNRAP. V trimming: 2 bases; J trimming: 5 bases; junction bases outside the gene matches: 2. CDR3 nucleotides: TGTGCTAGTGGTTTGTCGACAGGGACTGAAGCTTTCTTT. Its protein is CASGLSTGTEAFF. Full variable domain (missing parts from reference TRBV12-5 and TRBJ1-1): DARVTQTPRHKVTEMGQEVTMRCQPILGHNTVFWYRQTMMQGLELLAYFRNRAPLDDSGMPKDRFSAEMPDATLATLKIQPSEPRDSAVYFCASGLSTGTEAFFGQGTRLTVV.

This clonotype has at least ten counts. V gene TRBV28 combines with J gene TRBJ2-1; 7 bases match TRBD2. V trimming: 4 bases; J trimming: 4 bases; junction bases outside the gene matches: 7. The CDR3 runs to 15 residues. CDR1 and CDR2 (germline): MDHEN, SYDVKM. The CDR3 nucleotides read TGTGCCAGCAGTTCCAGCGGGACCATTTACAATGAGCAGTTCTTC. Its protein is CASSSSGTIYNEQFF.

This clonotype was seen more than once but under ten times. The DNA for the CDR3 is TGCGCCAGCAGTGAGTCATTAACGGGGGAATACCACGAGCAGTACTTC. Protein product: CASSESLTGEYHEQYF. V gene TRBV10-1 combines with J gene TRBJ2-7, with D perhaps TRBD2 (6 bases). Looked up from germline, CDR1 is WNHNN and CDR2 is SYGVQD (reference sequence). Trimming stripped 0 bases from V and 5 bases from J, with 17 bases between. CDR3 length: 16 amino acids.

This clonotype was found a few times. One junction end disagrees with the germline gene, perhaps due to a read error. This rearrangement joins TRBV12-3 or TRBV12-4 to TRBJ2-5; a weak D match, TRBD2 (5 bases). The CDR3 has 14 amino acids. CDR3 sequence: CAGSPSGGQETQYF. For the CDR3, the DNA is TGTGCCGGCAGTCCCTCGGGCGGGCAAGAGACCCAGTACTTC.

This clonotype was observed at least ten times. V usage is TRBV9 and J usage is TRBJ2-7; 10 bases are a match to TRBD1. In germline, CDR1 is SGDLS, CDR2 YYNGEE. The V segment lost 4 bases and the J segment 7 bases; nucleotides outside the gene matches: 8. This CDR3 spans 14 amino acids. CDR3 in amino acids: CASSPRQGAREQYF. As DNA, the CDR3 is TGTGCCAGCAGCCCGCGACAGGGGGCGAGAGAGCAGTACTTC.

This clonotype was observed at least ten times. This chain links TRBV27 with TRBJ2-1, with 8 bases identical to TRBD1. Germline V lookup: CDR1 MNHEY, CDR2 SMNVEV (reference sequence). This CDR3 is 13 amino acids long. The junction had 4 bases not matched to a gene; V was cut back by 6 bases and J by 6 bases. The CDR3: CASRQGQGNEQFF. The CDR3 bases are TGTGCCAGCAGACAAGGACAGGGCAATGAGCAGTTCTTC.

This clonotype was observed a handful of times. The CDR3 DNA sequence: TGCGCCAGCAGCCAAGATCTTACAGGGGGTGACTACGAGCAGTACTTC. It codes for CASSQDLTGGDYEQYF. V gene TRBV4-1 combines with J gene TRBJ2-7, with 8 nucleotides matching TRBD1. This CDR3 region has 16 residues. Germline V CDR1 and CDR2: MGHRA, YSYEKL. Trimming took 0 bases from V and 3 from J; bases not matched to a gene: 7.

This clonotype was observed at least ten times. The chain couples TRBV18 to TRBJ2-7, with D possibly matching TRBD1 (5 bases). CDR3 length: 13 amino acids. The germline V gene has CDR1 KGHSH and CDR2 LQKENI. V dropped 8 bases and J dropped 2 bases, with 13 bases sitting between them. In DNA form, the CDR3 reads TGTGCCAGCCGACCAGACAGCGCCTACGAGCAGTACTTC. This encodes CASRPDSAYEQYF.

This clonotype was observed many times. V is TRBV2 and J is TRBJ1-1; no definite D call. This CDR3 contains 14 residues. V was cut by 7 bases and J by 0 bases, with 12 bases left in between. Germline lookup yields CDR1 SNHLY and CDR2 FYNNEI. In nucleotides, the CDR3 is TGTGCCAGCATGAGAAGGGCGTTGAACACTGAAGCTTTCTTT. Its translation: CASMRRALNTEAFF.

The table lists this clonotype with a few counts. This sequence joins TRBV28 and TRBJ2-3, with TRBD2 matching over 13 bases. The trim removed 3 bases at V and 4 bases at J, leaving 1 base unmatched. The CDR3 has 15 amino acids. Germline-derived CDR1 and CDR2 are MDHEN and SYDVKM. Here the CDR3 DNA reads TGTGCCAGCAGTTTGACTAGCGGGGGGCCAGATACGCAGTATTTT. Amino acid sequence: CASSLTSGGPDTQYF.

The table lists this clonotype with a few counts. The chain recombines TRBV6-2 or TRBV6-3 with TRBJ1-1; TRBD1 matches 7 bases. Germline values: CDR1 MNHEY, CDR2 SVGEGT. This CDR3 is built from 14 residues. J lost 4 bases, V lost 1 base, and 3 bases had no gene match. CDR3 bases: TGTGCCAGCAGTTACTTCGAGGGGGCCACTGAAGCTTTCTTT. Its protein is CASSYFEGATEAFF.

This chain links TRBV12-5 with TRBJ2-1; no reliable D call. This CDR3 is 12 amino acids long. Germline assignment: CDR1 LGHNT and CDR2 FRNRAP. V was pared by 4 bases and J by 8 bases, with 9 bases between. The CDR3 DNA reads as TGTGCTAGTGGTTACTTAACCGATGAGCAGTTCTTC. Translation: CASGYLTDEQFF.

This clonotype was counted a few times. This chain joins TRBV30 and TRBJ2-7; TRBD1 or TRBD2 may be the D gene (5 bases each). The germline CDR1 and CDR2 sequences are GTSNPN and SVGIG (reference sequence). The V and J ends lost 0 bases and 4 bases respectively, with 13 bases between them. CDR3 length: 14 residues. The CDR3 here is CAWSVRDPLYEQYF. The DNA for the CDR3 is TGTGCCTGGAGTGTTAGGGACCCTCTTTACGAGCAGTACTTC. Together with reference TRBV30 and TRBJ2-7, the CDR3 gives the full variable domain: SQTIHQWPATLVQPVGSPLSLECTVEGTSNPNLYWYRQAAGRGLQLLFYSVGIGQISSEVPQNLSASRPQDRQFILSSKKLLLSDSGFYLCAWSVRDPLYEQYFGPGTRLTVT.

This clonotype was observed at least ten times. The rearrangement links TRBV7-3 to TRBJ2-1; 11 nucleotides align to TRBD2. V trimming: 4 bases; J trimming: 1 base; junction bases outside the gene matches: 3. This CDR3 contains 16 residues. The germline V gene encodes CDR1 SGHTA and CDR2 FQGTGA. This CDR3 reads CASSSIAGGSYNEQFF. The CDR3, as DNA: TGTGCCAGCAGCTCTATAGCGGGAGGGTCCTACAATGAGCAGTTCTTC.

The chain employs TRBV6-1 and TRBJ2-2; 9 bases map to TRBD2. With V trimmed by 2 bases and J by 3 bases, 7 bases remained unmatched. CDR1 and CDR2 from the germline V gene are MNHNS and SASEGT. The CDR3 contains 17 residues. The CDR3 DNA sequence: TGTGCCAGCAGTGAAAACCTAGCGGGAATTTACACCGGGGAGCTGTTTTTT. As protein: CASSENLAGIYTGELFF.

This clonotype was seen repeatedly, ten times or more. The chain recombines TRBV19 with TRBJ1-1, with 7 positions matching TRBD1. Germline CDR1 LNHDA, CDR2 SQIVND (reference sequence). V lost 4 bases to trimming and J lost 3 bases; unmatched junction nucleotides: 2. The CDR3 has 13 residues. This CDR3 is CASSTDRDTEAFF. The CDR3, as DNA: TGTGCCAGTAGTACCGACAGGGACACTGAAGCTTTCTTT.

This clonotype was counted between two and nine times. The chain is built from TRBV5-1 and TRBJ2-7; possibly TRBD2 for D (6 bases). CDR1 SGHRS and CDR2 YFSETQ come from the germline V gene. V was trimmed by 6 bases and J by 6 bases, leaving 19 bases between them. The CDR3 spans 14 residues. The CDR3 region has the DNA TGCGCCAGCACGGTGCGGGCGGGGTCCCTCGAGCAGTACTTC. This codes for CASTVRAGSLEQYF.

V usage is TRBV19 and J usage is TRBJ2-3; 10 nucleotides agree with TRBD1. CDR3 size: 13 residues. V was pared by 9 bases and J by 4 bases, with 4 bases of the junction left unmatched. Germline assignment: CDR1 LNHDA and CDR2 SQIVND (reference sequence). CDR3 loop: CASRDRGPDTQYF. CDR3 DNA sequence: TGTGCCAGCAGGGACAGGGGCCCAGATACGCAGTATTTT.

This clonotype was recorded at least ten times. The V and J genes are TRBV7-6 and TRBJ2-7; D is unresolved. Per germline, CDR1 SGHVS and CDR2 FNYEAQ. The V and J ends lost 4 bases and 0 bases respectively, with 7 bases between them. The CDR3 loop spans 13 amino acids. The CDR3 spells CASSSLSSYEQYF. The CDR3 nucleotides are TGTGCCAGCAGCTCCCTTAGCTCCTACGAGCAGTACTTC.

This clonotype was picked up many times. V gene TRBV12-3 or TRBV12-4 combines with J gene TRBJ2-3, with 8 bases lining up with TRBD2. This CDR3 spans 14 amino acids. V was clipped by 4 bases and J by 2 bases; unmatched bases: 2. The CDR3 DNA reads as TGTGCCAGCAGTTGGACTAGCACCACAGATACGCAGTATTTT. Its translation is CASSWTSTTDTQYF.

This clonotype was observed a few times. The genes are TRBV4-1 and TRBJ1-1; weak D call: TRBD1 (5 bases). The CDR3 sequence is 16 residues long. Looked up from germline, CDR1 is MGHRA and CDR2 is YSYEKL. Trimming removed 4 bases at V and 4 bases at J, with 19 bases between. CDR3 sequence: CASSPHWGGMGTEAFF. The CDR3 DNA reads as TGCGCCAGCAGCCCGCATTGGGGGGGGATGGGCACTGAAGCTTTCTTT.

This clonotype was picked up many times. The V call is TRBV11-2, the J call TRBJ1-5; D is unresolved. The CDR3 extends over 16 amino acids. CDR1 is SGHAT, CDR2 FQNNGV, per germline. Trimming shortened V by 1 base and J by 5 bases, and 15 bases separated the two germline ends. CDR3 DNA sequence: TGTGCCAGCAGCTTAGGGGCCCCAGGACTCTATCAGCCCCAGCATTTT. Residues: CASSLGAPGLYQPQHF.